Following are 17 T cell receptor beta chains from one sample sequenced in a study of T cell responses to AZD1222 COVID-19 vaccine. Assay: immunoSEQ multiplex PCR; the TCRdb copy retains only in-frame clones and omits some. The sample has roughly 110,000 clones; 80% to 90% are singletons. The sequencing used peripheral blood, collected on day 0 of AZD1222 vaccination. All receptors derive from an adult in good health.

This chain links TRBV7-2 with TRBJ2-7, with a weak D call TRBD2 (5 bases). The V gene's germline CDR1 is SGHTA and CDR2 FQGNSA. V lost 2 bases to trimming and J lost 3 bases, with 14 bases between them. The CDR3 covers 15 residues. The CDR3 loop is CASSLPSLAYYEQYF. CDR3 in DNA: TGTGCCAGCAGCTTACCGTCTCTAGCTTACTACGAGCAGTACTTC.

The V call is TRBV6-5, the J call TRBJ1-4; D remains unclear. This CDR3 spans 11 amino acids. Deletions cut 6 bases from V and 8 bases from J, with 7 bases between. Germline CDR1 MNHEY, CDR2 SVGAGI. For the CDR3, the DNA is TGTGCCAGCAGGGGAGGGGAAAAACTGTTTTTT. Translated, it gives CASRGGEKLFF.

The gene calls are TRBV18 and TRBJ1-2, with no clear D. With 3 bases removed from V and 4 bases from J, the gap between germline ends came to 21 bases. The germline CDR1 and CDR2 sequences are KGHSH and LQKENI. The CDR3 length is 17 residues. CDR3 amino acids: CASSPSIQGHAVYGYTF. In DNA form, the CDR3 reads TGTGCCAGCTCACCCAGCATCCAAGGGCACGCCGTCTATGGCTACACCTTC.

The chain joins TRBV11-3 to TRBJ1-1; unclear D gene. Trimming shortened V by 3 bases and J by 0 bases, and 8 bases separated the two germline ends. CDR1 SGHNT and CDR2 YENEEA come from the germline V gene. The CDR3 is 14 residues long. The CDR3 reads CASSFRRLNTEAFF. DNA of the CDR3: TGTGCCAGCAGCTTCCGCCGGCTGAACACTGAAGCTTTCTTT. The full variable domain, rest sourced from reference TRBV11-3 and TRBJ1-1, is EAGVVQSPRYKIIEKKQPVAFWCNPISGHNTLYWYLQNLGQGPELLIRYENEEAVDDSQLPKDRFSAERLKGVDSTLKIQPAELGDSAVYLCASSFRRLNTEAFFGQGTRLTVV.

This rearrangement joins TRBV14 to TRBJ2-1, with TRBD1 matching 8 bases. The length of the CDR3 is 13 residues. Per the germline V gene, CDR1 is SGHDN and CDR2 is FVKESK. V trimming: 2 bases; J trimming: 6 bases; junction bases outside the gene matches: 0. CDR3: CASSQTGGNEQFF. CDR3 in DNA: TGTGCCAGCAGCCAAACAGGGGGCAATGAGCAGTTCTTC.

This clone is a singleton in its sample. The CDR3, as DNA: TGTGCCAGCAGGGGGACAAGGAACTACGGGGAGCTGTTTTTT. Its translation is CASRGTRNYGELFF. The chain carries TRBV28 and TRBJ2-2, with D perhaps matching TRBD1 (6 bases). CDR3 length: 14 residues. V was clipped by 6 bases and J by 7 bases, with 15 bases between them. Germline CDR1 reads MDHEN; CDR2 reads SYDVKM. Full variable domain (remainder filled in from reference TRBV28 and TRBJ2-2): DVKVTQSSRYLVKRTGEKVFLECVQDMDHENMFWYRQDPGLGLRLIYFSYDVKMKEKGDIPEGYSVSREKKERFSLILESASTNQTSMYLCASRGTRNYGELFFGEGSRLTVL.

The chain employs TRBV30 and TRBJ1-1, with D possibly being TRBD1 (5 bases). The length of the CDR3 is 13 residues. V was cut by 4 bases and J by 5 bases, with 14 bases left in between. Germline V gives CDR1 GTSNPN, CDR2 SVGIG (reference sequence). The CDR3 DNA is TGTGCCTGGAACCCAGGGTGGGGGACTGAAGCTTTCTTT. Its translation: CAWNPGWGTEAFF.

V usage is TRBV7-3 and J usage is TRBJ1-2; D ambiguous. This CDR3 has 13 residues. The V gene's germline CDR1 is SGHTA and CDR2 FQGTGA. V was clipped by 5 bases and J by 2 bases, with 9 bases between them. The CDR3 bases are TGTGCCAGCAGCCCCGGCGAAAACTATGGCTACACCTTC. This sequence encodes CASSPGENYGYTF.

The chain links TRBV6-2 or TRBV6-3 to TRBJ2-1; 10 nucleotides agree with TRBD2. The CDR3 sequence is 14 residues long. CDR1 is MNHEY, CDR2 SVGEGT, per germline. Trimming cost V 6 bases and J 5 bases; bases outside gene matches: 4. The CDR3 is CASSHLAGDNEQFF. Written as DNA, the CDR3 is TGTGCCAGCAGCCATCTAGCGGGAGACAATGAGCAGTTCTTC.

The chain uses TRBV11-3 and TRBJ2-2; D is uncertain. CDR3 length equals 17 residues. Germline CDR1 SGHNT, CDR2 YENEEA. Deletions cut 5 bases from V and 4 bases from J, with 20 bases between. The CDR3 bases are TGTGCCAGCAGCCCCCGATCGACGGGTTGGTCCACCGGGGAGCTGTTTTTT. It codes for CASSPRSTGWSTGELFF.

This chain connects TRBV18 to TRBJ1-6; unclear D gene. The CDR3 length is 12 residues. V shed 3 bases and J shed 12 bases, with 9 bases lying between them. In germline, CDR1 is KGHSH, CDR2 LQKENI. For the CDR3, the DNA is TGTGCCAGCTCACCGGTGGGTCAACCCCTCCACTTT. Translating it yields CASSPVGQPLHF.

The chain recombines TRBV5-1 with TRBJ1-1; D is uncertain. The CDR3 extends over 15 amino acids. The germline V gene encodes CDR1 SGHRS and CDR2 YFSETQ. The V end lost 0 bases, the J end lost 4 bases, and 13 bases lay between the germline ends. The CDR3 nucleotides read TGCGCCAGCAGCTTGGAGGGCTTAGCGAGCACTGAAGCTTTCTTT. Its protein product is CASSLEGLASTEAFF.

This clone showed up just once. The rearrangement links TRBV25-1 to TRBJ2-3; D not certain. CDR1 MGHDK and CDR2 SYGVNS come from the germline V gene. There are 14 residues in the CDR3. V was clipped by 2 bases and J by 4 bases, with 10 bases between them. CDR3: CASSEELDSDTQYF. The CDR3 DNA follows: TGTGCCAGCAGTGAAGAGCTAGACTCAGATACGCAGTATTTT.

The chain joins TRBV24-1 to TRBJ2-3, with D unclear. The CDR3 loop spans 14 amino acids. V was pared by 2 bases and J by 5 bases, with 10 bases between. Germline V gene lookup returns CDR1 KGHDR and CDR2 SFDVKD. In DNA, the CDR3 is TGTGCCACCAGTGATTCCCGACTCCAAGATACGCAGTATTTT. This gives the protein CATSDSRLQDTQYF.

The rearrangement uses TRBV27 and TRBJ2-1; the match to TRBD1 covers 8 bases. The germline CDR1 and CDR2 sequences are MNHEY and SMNVEV (reference sequence). Trimming at V came to 6 bases and at J to 5 bases, leaving 6 bases not matched to a gene. This CDR3 contains 14 residues. CDR3 sequence: CASRHQGANNEQFF. CDR3 DNA: TGTGCCAGCAGACACCAGGGGGCGAACAATGAGCAGTTCTTC.

This chain connects TRBV5-1 to TRBJ1-1, with 7 bases that match TRBD1. With 3 bases clipped from V and 1 base from J, the junction kept 6 bases outside the gene matches. There are 15 residues in the CDR3. The germline CDR1 and CDR2 sequences are SGHRS and YFSETQ. The CDR3 DNA reads as TGCGCCAGCAGCTACCGGACAGGTGGGAACACTGAAGCTTTCTTT. Translated: CASSYRTGGNTEAFF.

This chain connects TRBV7-3 to TRBJ2-3; unclear D gene. The CDR3 runs 12 residues. Germline CDR1 and CDR2: SGHTA and FQGTGA. V was cut by 5 bases and J by 5 bases, with 8 bases left in between. CDR3 nucleotides: TGTGCCAGCAGCCAACCCCAAGATACGCAGTATTTT. This translates into CASSQPQDTQYF.